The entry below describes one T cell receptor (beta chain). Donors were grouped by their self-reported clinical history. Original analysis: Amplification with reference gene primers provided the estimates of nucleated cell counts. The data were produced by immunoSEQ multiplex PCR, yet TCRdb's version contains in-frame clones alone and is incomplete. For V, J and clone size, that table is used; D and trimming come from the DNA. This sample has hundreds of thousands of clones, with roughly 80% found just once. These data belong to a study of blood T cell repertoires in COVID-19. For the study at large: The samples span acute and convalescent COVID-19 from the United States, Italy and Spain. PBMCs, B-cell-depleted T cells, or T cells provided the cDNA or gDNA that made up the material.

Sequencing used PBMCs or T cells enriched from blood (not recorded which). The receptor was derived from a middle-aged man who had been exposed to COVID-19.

DNA for the CDR3: TGTGCCTGGACTCAGTTGGGTGGGGCGGCGGACACCATATATTTT. Translated, it gives CAWTQLGGAADTIYF. The chain carries TRBV30 and TRBJ1-3, with D possibly being TRBD1 (5 bases). Trimming took off 4 bases at V and 8 bases at J, with 21 bases between the two ends. Germline V gene sequence: CDR1 GTSNPN, CDR2 SVGIG (reference sequence). The CDR3 runs 15 residues.